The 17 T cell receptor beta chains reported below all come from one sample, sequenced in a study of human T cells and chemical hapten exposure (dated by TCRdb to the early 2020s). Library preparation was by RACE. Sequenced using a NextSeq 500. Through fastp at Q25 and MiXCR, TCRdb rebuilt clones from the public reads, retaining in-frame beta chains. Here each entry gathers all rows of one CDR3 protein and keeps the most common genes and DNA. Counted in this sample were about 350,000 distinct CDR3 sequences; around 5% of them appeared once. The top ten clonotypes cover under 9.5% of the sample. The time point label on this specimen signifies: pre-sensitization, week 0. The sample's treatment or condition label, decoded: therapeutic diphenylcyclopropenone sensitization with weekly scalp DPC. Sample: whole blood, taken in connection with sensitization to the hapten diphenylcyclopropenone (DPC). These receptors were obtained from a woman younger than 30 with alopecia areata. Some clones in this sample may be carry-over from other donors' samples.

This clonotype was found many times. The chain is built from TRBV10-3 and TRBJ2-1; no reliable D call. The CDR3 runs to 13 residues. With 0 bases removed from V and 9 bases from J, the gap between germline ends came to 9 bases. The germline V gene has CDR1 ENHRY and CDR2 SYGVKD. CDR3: CAISESLGGEQFF. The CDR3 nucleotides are TGTGCCATCAGTGAGTCTCTCGGCGGTGAGCAGTTCTTC.

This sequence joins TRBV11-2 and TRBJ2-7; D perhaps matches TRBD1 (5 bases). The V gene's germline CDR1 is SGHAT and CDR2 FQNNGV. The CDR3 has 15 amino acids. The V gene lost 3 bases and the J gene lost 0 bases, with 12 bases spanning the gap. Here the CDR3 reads CASSFDRPTSYEQYF. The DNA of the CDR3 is TGTGCCAGCAGCTTCGACAGACCAACCTCCTACGAGCAGTACTTC.

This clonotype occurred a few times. CDR3 loop: CASSQSAFWTGPNYGYTF. The CDR3 region has the DNA TGTGCCAGCAGCCAATCGGCATTCTGGACAGGACCTAACTATGGCTACACCTTC. The chain couples TRBV7-2 to TRBJ1-2; 7 positions match TRBD1. This CDR3 is built from 18 residues. The germline gives CDR1 SGHTA, CDR2 FQGNSA. V was clipped by 5 bases and J by 0 bases; unmatched bases: 15.

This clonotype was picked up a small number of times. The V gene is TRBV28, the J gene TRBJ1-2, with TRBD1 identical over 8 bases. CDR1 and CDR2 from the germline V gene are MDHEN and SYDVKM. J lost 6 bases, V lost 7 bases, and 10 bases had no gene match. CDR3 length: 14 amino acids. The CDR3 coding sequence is TGTGCCAGCACCCCAGGGGGCAGTAGGAATGGCTACACCTTC. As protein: CASTPGGSRNGYTF.

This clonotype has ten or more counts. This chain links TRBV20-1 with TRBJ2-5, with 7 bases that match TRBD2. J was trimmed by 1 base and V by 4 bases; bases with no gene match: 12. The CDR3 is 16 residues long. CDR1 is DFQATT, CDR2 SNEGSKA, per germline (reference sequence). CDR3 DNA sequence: TGCAGTGCTATAGATAGGTCTAGCGGAGCCCAAGAGACCCAGTACTTC. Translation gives CSAIDRSSGAQETQYF.

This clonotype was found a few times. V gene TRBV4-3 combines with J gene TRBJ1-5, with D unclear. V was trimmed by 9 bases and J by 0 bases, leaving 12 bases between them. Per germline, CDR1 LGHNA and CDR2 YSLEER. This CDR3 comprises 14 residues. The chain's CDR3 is CARGSPFSNQPQHF. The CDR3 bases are TGCGCCAGGGGGTCGCCTTTTAGCAATCAGCCCCAGCATTTT.

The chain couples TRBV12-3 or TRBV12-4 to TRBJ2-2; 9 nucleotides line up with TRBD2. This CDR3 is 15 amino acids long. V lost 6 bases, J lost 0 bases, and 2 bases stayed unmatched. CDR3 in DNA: TGTGCCAGCAGGGTAGCGGGGGCGAACACCGGGGAGCTGTTTTTT. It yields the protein CASRVAGANTGELFF.

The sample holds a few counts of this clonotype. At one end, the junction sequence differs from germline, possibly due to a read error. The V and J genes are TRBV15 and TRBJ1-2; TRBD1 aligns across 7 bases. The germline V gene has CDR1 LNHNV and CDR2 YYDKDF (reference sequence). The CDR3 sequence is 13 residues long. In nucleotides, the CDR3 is TGTGCCACCAGCAGTCTTCCCGGACAGGAAGCGCCCTTC. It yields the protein CATSSLPGQEAPF.

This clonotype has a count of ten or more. CDR3 DNA: TGTGCCAGCAGCCCGGGACTAGCGGGGGCCCGGGATACGCAGTATTTT. Amino acid sequence: CASSPGLAGARDTQYF. The J gene is TRBJ2-3, the V gene TRBV7-2; 14 nucleotides align to TRBD2. V gave up 5 bases and J gave up 6 bases; unmatched junction bases: 7. CDR1 is SGHTA and CDR2 is FQGNSA in the germline V gene. This CDR3 has 16 amino acids. The full variable domain, its missing parts supplied by reference TRBV7-2 and TRBJ2-3, is GAGVSQSPSNKVTEKGKDVELRCDPISGHTALYWYRQSLGQGLEFLIYFQGNSAPDKSGLPSDRFSAERTGGSVSTLTIQRTQQEDSAVYLCASSPGLAGARDTQYFGPGTRLTVL.

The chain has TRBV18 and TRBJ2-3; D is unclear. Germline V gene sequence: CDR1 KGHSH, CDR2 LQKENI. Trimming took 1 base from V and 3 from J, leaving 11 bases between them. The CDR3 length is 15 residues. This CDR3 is CASSPRQLRTDTQYF. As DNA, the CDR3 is TGTGCCAGCTCACCACGGCAGTTAAGAACAGATACGCAGTATTTT.

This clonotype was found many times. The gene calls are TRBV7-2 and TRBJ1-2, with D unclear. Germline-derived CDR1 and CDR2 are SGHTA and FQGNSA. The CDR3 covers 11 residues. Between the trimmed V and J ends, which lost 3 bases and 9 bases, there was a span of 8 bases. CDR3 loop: CASSFMTSYTF. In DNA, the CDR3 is TGTGCCAGCAGCTTCATGACTAGCTACACCTTC.

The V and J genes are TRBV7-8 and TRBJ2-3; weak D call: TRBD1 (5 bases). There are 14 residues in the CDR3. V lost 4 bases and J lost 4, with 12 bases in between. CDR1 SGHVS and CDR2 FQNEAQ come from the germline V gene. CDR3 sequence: CASSSRVIADTQYF. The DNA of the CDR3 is TGTGCCAGCAGCTCCAGGGTGATTGCAGATACGCAGTATTTT.

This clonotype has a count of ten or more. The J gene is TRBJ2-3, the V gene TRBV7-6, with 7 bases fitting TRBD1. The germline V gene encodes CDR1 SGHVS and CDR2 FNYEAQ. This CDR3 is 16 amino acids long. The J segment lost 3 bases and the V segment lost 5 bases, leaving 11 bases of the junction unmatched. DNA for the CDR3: TGTGCCAGCAGCCTAAGGCCGGGACAGTCAACAGATACGCAGTATTTT. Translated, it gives CASSLRPGQSTDTQYF.

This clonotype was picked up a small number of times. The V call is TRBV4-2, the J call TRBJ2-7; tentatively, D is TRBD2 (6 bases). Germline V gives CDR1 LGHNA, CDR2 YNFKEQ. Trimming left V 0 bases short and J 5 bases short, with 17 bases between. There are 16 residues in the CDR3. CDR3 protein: CASSQDLETRGHEQYF. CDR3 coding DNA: TGTGCCAGCAGCCAAGATTTAGAGACTAGAGGGCACGAGCAGTACTTC.

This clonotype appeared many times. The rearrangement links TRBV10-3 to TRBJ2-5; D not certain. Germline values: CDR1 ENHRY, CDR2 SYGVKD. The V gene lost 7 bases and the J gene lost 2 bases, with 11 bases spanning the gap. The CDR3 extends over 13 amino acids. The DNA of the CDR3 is TGTGCCATCAACGGCGTACCACAAGAGACCCAGTACTTC. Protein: CAINGVPQETQYF.

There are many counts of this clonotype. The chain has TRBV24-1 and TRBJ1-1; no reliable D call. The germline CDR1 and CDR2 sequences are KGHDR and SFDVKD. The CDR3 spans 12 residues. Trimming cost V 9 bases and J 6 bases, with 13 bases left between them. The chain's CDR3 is CATARQNPEAFF. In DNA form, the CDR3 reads TGTGCCACCGCTAGACAAAACCCTGAAGCTTTCTTT.

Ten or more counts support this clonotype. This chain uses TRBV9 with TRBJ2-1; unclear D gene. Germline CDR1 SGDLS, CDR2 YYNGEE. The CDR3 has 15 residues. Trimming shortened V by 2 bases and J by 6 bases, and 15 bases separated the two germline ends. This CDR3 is CASSVDPRTSNEQFF. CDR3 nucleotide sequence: TGTGCCAGCAGCGTCGATCCCCGAACCAGCAATGAGCAGTTCTTC.